The sequence of this TCR beta chain was determined in a study of OX40 agonist ivuxolimab in advanced cancers. Study details: Prior anti-PD-1, anti-PD-L1 or anti-CTLA-4 therapy did not bar entry, and approximately 43% had some. Notes on the study in general: Doses of 0.1 to 3.0 mg/kg were accompanied by clonal expansion of CD4+ and CD8+ blood T cells by week 6.

As to this clone: What it recognizes is unknown.

Data came from immunoSEQ multiplex PCR; TCRdb stores just in-frame clones and leaves some out. The sample yields more than 60,000 clones, over 80% seen once. The CDR3 spans 12 residues. Trimming took off 3 bases at V and 5 bases at J, with 5 bases between the two ends. Germline assignment: CDR1 MNHEY and CDR2 SMNVEV (reference sequence). The sequencing used CD4+ or CD8+ T cells sorted from blood, collected in a trial of the OX40 agonist ivuxolimab. The clonotype was recovered from an adult with an advanced solid tumor such as melanoma, head and neck, liver or kidney cancer. The chain joins TRBV27 to TRBJ1-5; D call uncertain. The CDR3, as DNA: TGTGCCAGCAGTTTTCCCGATCAGCCCCAGCATTTT. This translates into CASSFPDQPQHF.